Following are 13 T cell receptor beta chains from one sample sequenced in a study of T cell responses to AZD1222 COVID-19 vaccine. Clones were sequenced by immunoSEQ multiplex PCR, and TCRdb holds only the in-frame ones, with some missing. In the table there are around 96,000 clones, about 86% of which are singletons. The sequencing here drew on peripheral blood, taken 28 days after the second AZD1222 dose. These receptors originate from an adult who received the AZD1222 COVID-19 vaccine.

J is TRBJ2-7 and V is TRBV9, with 7 positions matching TRBD1. The germline V gene encodes CDR1 SGDLS and CDR2 YYNGEE. The CDR3 consists of 14 residues. J was trimmed by 6 bases and V by 1 base; bases with no gene match: 7. DNA for the CDR3: TGTGCCAGCAGCGTATCCATGGCAGGGGGCGAGCAGTACTTC. It encodes CASSVSMAGGEQYF.

This chain connects TRBV12-3 or TRBV12-4 to TRBJ1-3; no clear D gene. The CDR3 spans 13 residues. V lost 10 bases to trimming and J lost 4 bases, with 14 bases between them. The CDR3 DNA reads as TGTGCCAACGCCCCCTCGGCGGGAAACACCATATATTTT. It codes for CANAPSAGNTIYF.

The rearrangement uses TRBV9 and TRBJ2-2; no reliable D call. V was shortened by 3 bases and J by 6 bases, with 12 bases between the two germline ends. The length of the CDR3 is 14 residues. Germline V CDR1 and CDR2: SGDLS, YYNGEE. CDR3 nucleotides: TGTGCCAGCAGCGCCTTCACGGCCCCCGGGGAGCTGTTTTTT. This sequence encodes CASSAFTAPGELFF.

V gene TRBV28 combines with J gene TRBJ2-7, with 9 nucleotides matching TRBD2. The trim removed 4 bases at V and 9 bases at J, leaving 10 bases unmatched. CDR1 and CDR2 from the germline V gene are MDHEN and SYDVKM. CDR3 size: 14 residues. The CDR3 region is CASSSYSGSSGQYF. CDR3 DNA: TGTGCCAGCAGTTCCTATAGCGGGAGCTCCGGGCAGTACTTC.

The chain joins TRBV27 to TRBJ2-3; TRBD2 is a possible D gene (6 bases). This CDR3 spans 17 amino acids. V was trimmed by 2 bases and J by 7 bases, leaving 22 bases between them. CDR1 and CDR2 (germline): MNHEY, SMNVEV (reference sequence). This CDR3 is CASSLPTGTAGLHTQYF. DNA of the CDR3: TGTGCCAGCAGTTTACCTACGGGGACGGCGGGGTTGCATACGCAGTATTTT.

The V gene is TRBV7-2, the J gene TRBJ1-5, with D unclear. V was pared by 4 bases and J by 4 bases, with 5 bases between. Germline loops: CDR1 SGHTA, CDR2 FQGNSA. The CDR3 sequence is 12 residues long. DNA of the CDR3: TGTGCCAGCAGCTCTCAAAATCAGCCCCAGCATTTT. Translation: CASSSQNQPQHF.

V is TRBV19 and J is TRBJ2-2; 9 bases agree with TRBD1. Trimming cost V 5 bases and J 6 bases; bases outside gene matches: 7. This CDR3 region has 15 residues. Germline V gene lookup returns CDR1 LNHDA and CDR2 SQIVND (reference sequence). The CDR3 region is CASSPLQGAAGELFF. The CDR3 DNA follows: TGTGCCAGTAGTCCCCTACAGGGGGCCGCCGGGGAGCTGTTTTTT.

The gene calls are TRBV11-1 and TRBJ2-1; no clear D gene. This CDR3 region has 13 residues. Looked up from germline, CDR1 is SGHAT and CDR2 is FQDESV (reference sequence). Trimming shortened V by 1 base and J by 1 base, and 2 bases separated the two germline ends. The CDR3 coding sequence is TGTGCCAGCAGCTTAGGGTCCTACAATGAGCAGTTCTTC. This translates into CASSLGSYNEQFF.

This chain connects TRBV5-6 to TRBJ1-1, with D perhaps matching TRBD1 (6 bases). With 4 bases removed from V and 5 bases from J, the gap between germline ends came to 12 bases. Germline CDR1 reads SGHDT; CDR2 reads YYEEEE. This CDR3 has 13 amino acids. The CDR3 sequence: CASSRTGRTEAFF. CDR3 nucleotides: TGTGCCAGCAGCCGTACAGGGCGGACTGAAGCTTTCTTT.

V and J are TRBV28 and TRBJ1-3; 7 bases are shared with TRBD1. V shed 2 bases, J shed 2 bases, and the junction held 0 bases outside the gene matches. The CDR3 sequence is 14 residues long. CDR1 is MDHEN and CDR2 is SYDVKM in the germline V gene. CDR3 residues: CASSLDRAGNTIYF. CDR3 DNA: TGTGCCAGCAGTTTAGACAGGGCTGGAAACACCATATATTTT. The full variable domain, in which reference TRBV28 and TRBJ1-3 provide the parts outside the CDR3, is DVKVTQSSRYLVKRTGEKVFLECVQDMDHENMFWYRQDPGLGLRLIYFSYDVKMKEKGDIPEGYSVSREKKERFSLILESASTNQTSMYLCASSLDRAGNTIYFGEGSWLTVV.

The chain uses TRBV21-1 and TRBJ2-7; TRBD1 reflects the table's D call only, with no check against the DNA. TRBV21-1 is marked as a pseudogene. This CDR3 region has 12 residues. The DNA of the CDR3 is TGTGCCAGCAGGGCAGTCTCCTACGAGCAGTACTTC. Its protein product is CASRAVSYEQYF.

The chain is built from TRBV24-1 and TRBJ1-3; 7 positions agree with TRBD1. CDR3 size: 19 residues. V lost 9 bases, J lost 0 bases, and 19 bases stayed unmatched. Germline CDR1 reads KGHDR; CDR2 reads SFDVKD. CDR3 amino acids: CATFTGDSSIPDSGNTIYF. The CDR3 DNA reads TGTGCCACCTTTACCGGGGACAGCTCGATCCCTGACTCTGGAAACACCATATATTTT.

V gene TRBV7-8 combines with J gene TRBJ1-5, with unresolved D. The CDR3 extends over 15 amino acids. CDR1 is SGHVS and CDR2 is FQNEAQ in the germline V gene. V was shortened by 5 bases and J by 0 bases, with 11 bases between the two germline ends. CDR3 in amino acids: CASSRGRISNQPQHF. The CDR3 DNA reads as TGTGCCAGCAGCCGAGGACGGATTAGCAATCAGCCCCAGCATTTT.